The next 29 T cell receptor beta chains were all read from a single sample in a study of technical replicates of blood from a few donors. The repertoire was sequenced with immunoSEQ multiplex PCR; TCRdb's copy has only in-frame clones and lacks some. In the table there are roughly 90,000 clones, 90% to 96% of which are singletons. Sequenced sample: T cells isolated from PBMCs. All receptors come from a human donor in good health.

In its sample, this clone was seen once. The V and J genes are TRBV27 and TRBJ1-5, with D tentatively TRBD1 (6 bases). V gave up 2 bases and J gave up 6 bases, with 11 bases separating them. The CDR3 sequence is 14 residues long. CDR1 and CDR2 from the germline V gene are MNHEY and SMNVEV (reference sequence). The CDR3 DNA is TGTGCCAGCAGTTTAAACCTACAGGGTCAGCCCCAGCATTTT. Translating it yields CASSLNLQGQPQHF.

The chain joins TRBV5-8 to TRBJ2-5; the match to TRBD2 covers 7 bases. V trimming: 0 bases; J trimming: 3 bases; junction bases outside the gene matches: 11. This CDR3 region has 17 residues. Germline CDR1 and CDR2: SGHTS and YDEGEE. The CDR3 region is CASSLAVLAGLEETQYF. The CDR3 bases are TGTGCCAGCAGCTTGGCGGTCTTAGCGGGCCTCGAAGAGACCCAGTACTTC.

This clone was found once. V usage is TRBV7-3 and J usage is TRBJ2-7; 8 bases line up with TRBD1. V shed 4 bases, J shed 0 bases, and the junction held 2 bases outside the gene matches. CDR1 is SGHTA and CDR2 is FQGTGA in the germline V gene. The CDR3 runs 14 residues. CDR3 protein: CASSSGQGSYEQYF. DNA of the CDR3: TGTGCCAGCAGCTCCGGACAGGGCTCCTACGAGCAGTACTTC.

This CDR3 reads CASSTLTSLSSYEQYF. The DNA for the CDR3 is TGTGCCAGTAGTACCCTTACTAGCCTTTCTTCCTACGAGCAGTACTTC. V and J are TRBV19 and TRBJ2-7; weak D call: TRBD2 (6 bases). This CDR3 is built from 16 residues. The ends were cut back, 4 bases at V and 1 base at J, with 17 bases in the middle. Germline loops: CDR1 LNHDA, CDR2 SQIVND (reference sequence).

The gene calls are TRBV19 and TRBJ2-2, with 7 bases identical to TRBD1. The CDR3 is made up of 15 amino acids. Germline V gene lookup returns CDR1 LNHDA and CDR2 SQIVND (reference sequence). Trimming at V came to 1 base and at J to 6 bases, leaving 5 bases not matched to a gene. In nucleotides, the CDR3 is TGTGCCAGTAGTATAGCCAGCACAGGGGCCGGGGAGCTGTTTTTT. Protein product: CASSIASTGAGELFF.

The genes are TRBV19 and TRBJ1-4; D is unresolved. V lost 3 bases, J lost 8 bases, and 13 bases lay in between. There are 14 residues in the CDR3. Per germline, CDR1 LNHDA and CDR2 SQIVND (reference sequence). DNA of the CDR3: TGTGCCAGTAGTATTGGGCAGCTACGAGAAAAACTGTTTTTT. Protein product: CASSIGQLREKLFF.

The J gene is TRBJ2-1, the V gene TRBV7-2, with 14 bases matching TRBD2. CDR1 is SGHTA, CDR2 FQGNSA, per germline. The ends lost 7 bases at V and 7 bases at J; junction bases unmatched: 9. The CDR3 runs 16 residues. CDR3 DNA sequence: TGTGCCAGCACCCTTATGCGACTAGCGGGAGGGAATGAGCAGTTCTTC. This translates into CASTLMRLAGGNEQFF. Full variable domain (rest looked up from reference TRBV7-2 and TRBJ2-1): GAGVSQSPSNKVTEKGKDVELRCDPISGHTALYWYRQSLGQGLEFLIYFQGNSAPDKSGLPSDRFSAERTGGSVSTLTIQRTQQEDSAVYLCASTLMRLAGGNEQFFGPGTRLTVL.

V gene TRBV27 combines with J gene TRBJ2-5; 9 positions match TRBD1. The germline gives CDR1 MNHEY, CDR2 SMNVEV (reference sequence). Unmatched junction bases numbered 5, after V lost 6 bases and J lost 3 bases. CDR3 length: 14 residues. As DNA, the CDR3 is TGTGCCAGCAGGGGACAGGGACTCGAAGAGACCCAGTACTTC. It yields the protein CASRGQGLEETQYF.

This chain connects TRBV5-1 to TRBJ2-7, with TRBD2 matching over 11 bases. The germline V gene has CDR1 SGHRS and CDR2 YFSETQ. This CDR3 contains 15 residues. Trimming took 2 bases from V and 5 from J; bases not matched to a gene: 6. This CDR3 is CASSFARLAGNEQYF. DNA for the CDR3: TGCGCCAGCAGCTTTGCCCGACTAGCGGGAAACGAGCAGTACTTC.

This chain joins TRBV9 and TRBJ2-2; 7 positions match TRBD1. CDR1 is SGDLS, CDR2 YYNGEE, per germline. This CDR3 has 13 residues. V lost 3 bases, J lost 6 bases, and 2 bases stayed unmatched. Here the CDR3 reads CASSGTGAGELFF. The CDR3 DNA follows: TGTGCCAGCAGCGGGACAGGAGCCGGGGAGCTGTTTTTT. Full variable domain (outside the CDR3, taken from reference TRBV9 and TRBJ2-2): DSGVTQTPKHLITATGQRVTLRCSPRSGDLSVYWYQQSLDQGLQFLIQYYNGEERAKGNILERFSAQQFPDLHSELNLSSLELGDSALYFCASSGTGAGELFFGEGSRLTVL.

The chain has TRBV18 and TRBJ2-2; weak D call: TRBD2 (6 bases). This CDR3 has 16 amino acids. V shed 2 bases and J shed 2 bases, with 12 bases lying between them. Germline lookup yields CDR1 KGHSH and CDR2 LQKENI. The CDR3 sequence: CASSPGRGINTGELFF. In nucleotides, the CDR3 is TGTGCCAGCTCACCAGGTCGCGGGATAAACACCGGGGAGCTGTTTTTT.

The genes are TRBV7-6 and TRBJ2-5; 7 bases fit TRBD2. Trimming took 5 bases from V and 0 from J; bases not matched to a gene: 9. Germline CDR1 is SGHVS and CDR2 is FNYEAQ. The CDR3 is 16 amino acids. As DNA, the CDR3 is TGTGCCAGCAGCCCCGCGGTAGCGGGTTACCAAGAGACCCAGTACTTC. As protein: CASSPAVAGYQETQYF. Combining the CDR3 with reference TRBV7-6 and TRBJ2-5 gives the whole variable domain GAGVSQSPRYKVTKRGQDVALRCDPISGHVSLYWYRQALGQGPEFLTYFNYEAQQDKSGLPNDRFSAERPEGSISTLTIQRTEQRDSAMYRCASSPAVAGYQETQYFGPGTRLLVL.

The CDR3 nucleotides are TGCAGCGTTGCTAGCGGGGGGAATGAGCAGTTCTTC. Translation: CSVASGGNEQFF. The chain uses TRBV29-1 and TRBJ2-1; 11 positions agree with TRBD2. Germline V lookup: CDR1 SQVTM, CDR2 ANQGSEA. With V trimmed by 4 bases and J by 7 bases, 0 bases remained unmatched. The CDR3 contains 12 residues.

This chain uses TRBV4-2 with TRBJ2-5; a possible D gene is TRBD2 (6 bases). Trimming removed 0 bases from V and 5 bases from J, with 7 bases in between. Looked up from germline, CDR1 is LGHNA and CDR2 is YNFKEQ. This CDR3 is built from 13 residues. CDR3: CASSQDGGETQYF. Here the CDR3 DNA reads TGTGCCAGCAGCCAAGATGGGGGGGAGACCCAGTACTTC.

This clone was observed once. This chain's CDR3 is CASSYSNVPTDYGYTF. In nucleotides, the CDR3 is TGTGCCAGCAGTTACTCGAATGTCCCAACGGACTATGGCTACACCTTC. This chain connects TRBV6-6 to TRBJ1-2, with D unresolved. The CDR3 consists of 16 residues. Germline V lookup: CDR1 MNHNY, CDR2 SVGAGI (reference sequence). Trimming shortened V by 0 bases and J by 3 bases, and 14 bases separated the two germline ends.

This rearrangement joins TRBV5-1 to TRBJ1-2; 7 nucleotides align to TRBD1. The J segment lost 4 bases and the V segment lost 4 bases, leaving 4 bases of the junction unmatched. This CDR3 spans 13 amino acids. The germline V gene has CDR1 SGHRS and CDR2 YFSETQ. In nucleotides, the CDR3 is TGCGCCAGCAGCGCCGGGACAGCCTATGGCTACACCTTC. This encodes CASSAGTAYGYTF.

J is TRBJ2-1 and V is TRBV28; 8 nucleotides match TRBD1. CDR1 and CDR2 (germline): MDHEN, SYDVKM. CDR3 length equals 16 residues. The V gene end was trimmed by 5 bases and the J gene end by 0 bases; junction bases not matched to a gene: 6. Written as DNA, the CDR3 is TGTGCCAGCAGTCAGACAGGGGCCATCTCCTACAATGAGCAGTTCTTC. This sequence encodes CASSQTGAISYNEQFF.

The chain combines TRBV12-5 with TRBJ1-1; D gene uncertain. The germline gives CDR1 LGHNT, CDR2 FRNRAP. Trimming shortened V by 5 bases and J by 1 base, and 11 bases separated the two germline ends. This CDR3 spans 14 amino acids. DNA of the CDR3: TGTGCTAGTGGTCTACTCTATGGGAACACTGAAGCTTTCTTT. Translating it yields CASGLLYGNTEAFF.

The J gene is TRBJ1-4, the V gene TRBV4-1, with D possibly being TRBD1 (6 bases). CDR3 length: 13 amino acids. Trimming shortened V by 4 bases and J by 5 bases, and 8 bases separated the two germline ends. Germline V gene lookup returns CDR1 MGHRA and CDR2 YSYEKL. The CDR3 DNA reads TGCGCCAGCAGCCGTCAGGGGAATGAAAAACTGTTTTTT. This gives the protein CASSRQGNEKLFF.

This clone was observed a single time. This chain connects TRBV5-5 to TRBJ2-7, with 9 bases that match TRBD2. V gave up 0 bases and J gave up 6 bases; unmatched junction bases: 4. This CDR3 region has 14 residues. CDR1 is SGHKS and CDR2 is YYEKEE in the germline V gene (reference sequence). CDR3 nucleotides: TGTGCCAGCAGCTTGGTGGGACTAGCTGTCGAGCAGTACTTC. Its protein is CASSLVGLAVEQYF.

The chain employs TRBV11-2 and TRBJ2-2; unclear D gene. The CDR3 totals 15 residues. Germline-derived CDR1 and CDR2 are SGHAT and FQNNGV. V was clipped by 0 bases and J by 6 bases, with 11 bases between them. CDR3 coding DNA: TGTGCCAGCAGCTTAGATGGGCCTTGGTCCGGGGAGCTGTTTTTT. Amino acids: CASSLDGPWSGELFF.

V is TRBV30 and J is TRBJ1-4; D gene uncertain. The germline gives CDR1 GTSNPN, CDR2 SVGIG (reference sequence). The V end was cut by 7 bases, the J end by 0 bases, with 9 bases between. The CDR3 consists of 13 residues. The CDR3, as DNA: TGTGCCTCCCCTTCCGCAACTAATGAAAAACTGTTTTTT. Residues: CASPSATNEKLFF. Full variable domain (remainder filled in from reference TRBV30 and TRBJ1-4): SQTIHQWPATLVQPVGSPLSLECTVEGTSNPNLYWYRQAAGRGLQLLFYSVGIGQISSEVPQNLSASRPQDRQFILSSKKLLLSDSGFYLCASPSATNEKLFFGSGTQLSVL.

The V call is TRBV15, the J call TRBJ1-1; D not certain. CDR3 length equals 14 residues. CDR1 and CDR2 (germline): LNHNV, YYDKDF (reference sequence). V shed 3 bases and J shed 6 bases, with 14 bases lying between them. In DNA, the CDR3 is TGTGCCACCAGCAGTCCGGGTCTTTCCCCTGAAGCTTTCTTT. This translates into CATSSPGLSPEAFF.

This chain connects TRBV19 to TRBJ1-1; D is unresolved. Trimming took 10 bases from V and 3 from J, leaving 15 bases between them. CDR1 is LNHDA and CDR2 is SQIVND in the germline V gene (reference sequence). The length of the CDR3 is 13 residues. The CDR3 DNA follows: TGTGCCACAGCCGAGGTTTGGCACACTGAAGCTTTCTTT. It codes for CATAEVWHTEAFF.

The CDR3 reads CASSAHLGTGFQETQYF. As DNA, the CDR3 is TGTGCCAGTAGTGCCCACCTTGGGACAGGGTTCCAAGAGACCCAGTACTTC. The chain has TRBV19 and TRBJ2-5; 9 nucleotides align to TRBD1. This CDR3 is built from 17 residues. Germline assignment: CDR1 LNHDA and CDR2 SQIVND (reference sequence). V shed 5 bases, J shed 1 base, and the junction held 11 bases outside the gene matches.

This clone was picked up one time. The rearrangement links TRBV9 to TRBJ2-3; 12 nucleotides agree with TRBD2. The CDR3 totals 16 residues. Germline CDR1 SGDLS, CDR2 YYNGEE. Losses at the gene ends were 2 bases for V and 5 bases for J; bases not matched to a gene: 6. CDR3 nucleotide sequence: TGTGCCAGCAGCGTGGGGACTAGCGGGCAGGGAGATACGCAGTATTTT. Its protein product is CASSVGTSGQGDTQYF.

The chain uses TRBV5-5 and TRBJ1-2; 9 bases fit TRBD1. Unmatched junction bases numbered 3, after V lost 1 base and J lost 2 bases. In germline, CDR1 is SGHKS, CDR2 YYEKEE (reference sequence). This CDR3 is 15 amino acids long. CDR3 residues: CASSLYDRGNYGYTF. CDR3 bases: TGTGCCAGCAGCTTGTACGACAGGGGGAACTATGGCTACACCTTC.

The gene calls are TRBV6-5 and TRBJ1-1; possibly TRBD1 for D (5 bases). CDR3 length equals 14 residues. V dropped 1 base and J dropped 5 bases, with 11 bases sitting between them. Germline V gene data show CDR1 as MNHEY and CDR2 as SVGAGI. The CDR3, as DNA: TGTGCCAGCAGTTACTGGAGGGGCGATACTGAAGCTTTCTTT. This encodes CASSYWRGDTEAFF.

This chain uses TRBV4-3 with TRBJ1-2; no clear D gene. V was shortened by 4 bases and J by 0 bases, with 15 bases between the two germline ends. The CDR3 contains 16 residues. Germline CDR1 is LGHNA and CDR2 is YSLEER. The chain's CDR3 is CASSLETRGANYGYTF. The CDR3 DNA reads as TGCGCCAGCAGCCTAGAGACTCGAGGCGCTAACTATGGCTACACCTTC.